This TCR beta chain was captured by sequencing in a study of regulatory T cells in long-lasting Graves disease. Study conclusions and caveats: Persistent Graves' patients had lower TCR diversity than newly diagnosed ones. Study was limited to peripheral blood, excluding thyroid tissue.

Sequencing libraries for TCR beta were prepared with iRepertoire HTBI primers and Arm-PCR of CDR3 regions. MiXCR, run by TCRdb on the multiplex PCR reads, gives a single entry per CDR3 protein. The sample holds hundreds of thousands of distinct CDR3 sequences, around 17% seen once. This clonotype was counted ten times or more. Its antigen is unidentified. CDR1 is SGHTA and CDR2 is FQGNSA in the germline V gene. Trimming stripped 2 bases from V and 0 bases from J, with 10 bases between. There are 16 residues in the CDR3. Stated time point: newly diagnosed GD, antithyroid drugs for less than 3 months. From RNA extracted from PBMCs, the TCR library was made. The same data also contributed to another study, on T cells in Graves' hyperthyroidism and ophthalmopathy. From that study: Orbital computed tomography, thyroid ultrasound, serum thyroxine and TRAb, and clinical symptoms together informed the diagnoses. Model-based prediction identified ophthalmopathy a median approximately 6.2 months prior to its onset.

The receptor was derived from a woman in her 30s with Graves disease. The sequenced sample was peripheral blood mononuclear cells (PBMCs), obtained at new diagnosis, from a patient treated with antithyroid drugs. This sequence joins TRBV7-2 and TRBJ1-4; D remains ambiguous. The CDR3 region is CASSLYLSSTNEKLFF. CDR3 DNA sequence: TGTGCCAGCAGCTTATATCTGTCTTCAACTAATGAAAAACTGTTTTTT. The complete variable domain, with remaining parts taken from reference TRBV7-2 and TRBJ1-4, reads GAGVSQSPSNKVTEKGKDVELRCDPISGHTALYWYRQSLGQGLEFLIYFQGNSAPDKSGLPSDRFSAERTGGSVSTLTIQRTQQEDSAVYLCASSLYLSSTNEKLFFGSGTQLSVL.